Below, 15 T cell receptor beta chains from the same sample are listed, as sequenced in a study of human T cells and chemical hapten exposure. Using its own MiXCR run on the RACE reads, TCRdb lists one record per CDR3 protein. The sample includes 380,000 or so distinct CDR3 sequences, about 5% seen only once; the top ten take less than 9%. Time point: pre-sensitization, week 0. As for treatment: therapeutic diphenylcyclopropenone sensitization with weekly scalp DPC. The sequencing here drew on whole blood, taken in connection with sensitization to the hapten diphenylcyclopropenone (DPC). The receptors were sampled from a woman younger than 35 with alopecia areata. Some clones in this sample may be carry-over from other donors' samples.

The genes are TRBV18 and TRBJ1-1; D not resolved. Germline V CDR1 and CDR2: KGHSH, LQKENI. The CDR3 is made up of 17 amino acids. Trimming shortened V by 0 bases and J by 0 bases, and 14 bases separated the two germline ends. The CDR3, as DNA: TGTGCCAGCTCACCACCGGAGCGCGCTTACATGAACACTGAAGCTTTCTTT. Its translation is CASSPPERAYMNTEAFF.

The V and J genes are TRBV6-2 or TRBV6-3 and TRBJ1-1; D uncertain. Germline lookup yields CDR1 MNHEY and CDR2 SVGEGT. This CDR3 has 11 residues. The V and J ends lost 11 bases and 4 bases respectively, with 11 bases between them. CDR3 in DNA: TGTGCCGCCAGCCAAGGCACTGAAGCTTTCTTT. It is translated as CAASQGTEAFF.

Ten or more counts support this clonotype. The CDR3 region is CAIRSNSGTHNYGYTF. Here the CDR3 DNA reads TGTGCCATCAGAAGTAACTCCGGGACGCATAACTATGGCTACACCTTC. The chain recombines TRBV10-3 with TRBJ1-2; D may be TRBD1 (5 bases). CDR1 ENHRY and CDR2 SYGVKD come from the germline V gene. The germline V and J ends were trimmed by 6 bases and 1 base, with 18 bases remaining between them. The CDR3 is 16 residues long.

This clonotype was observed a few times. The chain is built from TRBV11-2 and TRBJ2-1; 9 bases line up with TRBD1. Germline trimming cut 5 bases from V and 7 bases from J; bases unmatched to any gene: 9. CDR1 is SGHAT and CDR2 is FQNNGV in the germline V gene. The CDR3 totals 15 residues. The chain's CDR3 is CASSTPQGARNEQFF. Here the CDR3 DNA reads TGTGCCAGCAGCACTCCACAGGGGGCACGGAATGAGCAGTTCTTC.

Written as DNA, the CDR3 is TGTGCCAGCAGTGATCCCGGGACAGCTAACACCGGGGAGCTGTTTTTT. It translates to CASSDPGTANTGELFF. This chain links TRBV25-1 with TRBJ2-2; 7 bases line up with TRBD1. Germline V gives CDR1 MGHDK, CDR2 SYGVNS. The CDR3 sequence is 16 residues long. V lost 3 bases to trimming and J lost 2 bases; unmatched junction nucleotides: 6. Full variable domain (missing parts from reference TRBV25-1 and TRBJ2-2): EADIYQTPRYLVIGTGKKITLECSQTMGHDKMYWYQQDPGMELHLIHYSYGVNSTEKGDLSSESTVSRIRTEHFPLTLESARPSHTSQYLCASSDPGTANTGELFFGEGSRLTVL.

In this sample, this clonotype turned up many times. The CDR3 loop is CASSFSSGYGYTF. CDR3 sequence (DNA): TGTGCCAGCAGCTTTAGCTCCGGCTATGGCTACACCTTC. The chain carries TRBV7-6 and TRBJ1-2, with D hard to call. The CDR3 extends over 13 amino acids. CDR1 and CDR2 (germline): SGHVS, FNYEAQ. Trimming left V 3 bases short and J 4 bases short, with 9 bases between. The full variable domain, its missing parts supplied by reference TRBV7-6 and TRBJ1-2, is GAGVSQSPRYKVTKRGQDVALRCDPISGHVSLYWYRQALGQGPEFLTYFNYEAQQDKSGLPNDRFSAERPEGSISTLTIQRTEQRDSAMYRCASSFSSGYGYTFGSGTRLTVV.

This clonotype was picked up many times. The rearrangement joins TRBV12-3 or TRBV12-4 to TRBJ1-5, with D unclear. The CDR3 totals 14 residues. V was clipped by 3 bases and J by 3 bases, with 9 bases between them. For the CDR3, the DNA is TGTGCCAGCAGTTTGTGGCAGCTCAATCAGCCCCAGCATTTT. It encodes CASSLWQLNQPQHF.

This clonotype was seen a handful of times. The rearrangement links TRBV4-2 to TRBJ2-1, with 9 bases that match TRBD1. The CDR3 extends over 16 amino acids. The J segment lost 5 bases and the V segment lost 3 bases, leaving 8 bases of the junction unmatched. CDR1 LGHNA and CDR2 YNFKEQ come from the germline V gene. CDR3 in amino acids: CASSHPQGAADNEQFF. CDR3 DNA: TGTGCCAGCAGCCACCCACAGGGGGCAGCCGACAATGAGCAGTTCTTC.

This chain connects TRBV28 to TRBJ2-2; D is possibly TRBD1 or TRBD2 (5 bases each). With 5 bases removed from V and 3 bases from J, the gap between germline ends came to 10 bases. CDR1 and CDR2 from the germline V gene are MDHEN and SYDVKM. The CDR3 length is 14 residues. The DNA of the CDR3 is TGTGCCAGCAGTCCGAGGGGTTACACCGGGGAGCTGTTTTTT. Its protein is CASSPRGYTGELFF.

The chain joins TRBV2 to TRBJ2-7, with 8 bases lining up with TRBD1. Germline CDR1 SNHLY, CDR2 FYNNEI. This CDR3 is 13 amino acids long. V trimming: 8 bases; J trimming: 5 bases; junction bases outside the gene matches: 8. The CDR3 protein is CASHRQGADEQYF. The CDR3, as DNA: TGTGCCAGCCATCGGCAGGGGGCGGACGAGCAGTACTTC.

This CDR3 is CSAPPGGAVNSPLHF. In DNA form, the CDR3 reads TGCAGTGCTCCCCCCGGCGGGGCCGTCAATTCACCCCTCCACTTT. The V gene is TRBV20-1, the J gene TRBJ1-6; a weak D match, TRBD1 (5 bases). The germline V gene encodes CDR1 DFQATT and CDR2 SNEGSKA (reference sequence). Trimming stripped 5 bases from V and 7 bases from J, with 18 bases between. This CDR3 region has 15 residues.

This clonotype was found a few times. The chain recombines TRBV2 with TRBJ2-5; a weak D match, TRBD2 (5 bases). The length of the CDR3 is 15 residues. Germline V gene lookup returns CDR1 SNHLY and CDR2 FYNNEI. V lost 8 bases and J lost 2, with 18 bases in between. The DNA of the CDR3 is TGTGCCAGCGGGCCTGAGAGCGGATTTCAAGAGACCCAGTACTTC. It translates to CASGPESGFQETQYF.

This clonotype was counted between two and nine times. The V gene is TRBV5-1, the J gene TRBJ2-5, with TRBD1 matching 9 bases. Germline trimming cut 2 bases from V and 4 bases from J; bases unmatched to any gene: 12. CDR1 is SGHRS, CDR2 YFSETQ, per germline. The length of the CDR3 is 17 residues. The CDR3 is CASSFGGQGNIRETQYF. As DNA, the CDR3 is TGCGCCAGCAGCTTCGGGGGACAGGGTAACATTCGAGAGACCCAGTACTTC.

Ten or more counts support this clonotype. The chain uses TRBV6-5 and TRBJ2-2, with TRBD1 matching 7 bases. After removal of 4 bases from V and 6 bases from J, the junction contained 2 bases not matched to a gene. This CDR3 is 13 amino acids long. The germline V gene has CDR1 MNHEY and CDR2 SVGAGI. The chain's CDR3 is CASSSQGAGELFF. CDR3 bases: TGTGCCAGCAGTTCCCAGGGGGCCGGGGAGCTGTTTTTT.

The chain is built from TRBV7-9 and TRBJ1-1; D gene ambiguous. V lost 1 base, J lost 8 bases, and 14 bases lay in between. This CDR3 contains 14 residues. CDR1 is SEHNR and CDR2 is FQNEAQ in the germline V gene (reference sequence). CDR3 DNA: TGTGCCAGCAGCTTAGGGGTCGTGCCAACAGAAGCTTTCTTT. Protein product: CASSLGVVPTEAFF. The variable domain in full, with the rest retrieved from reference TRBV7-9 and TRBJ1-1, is DTGVSQNPRHKITKRGQNVTFRCDPISEHNRLYWYRQTLGQGPEFLTYFQNEAQLEKSRLLSDRFSAERPKGSFSTLEIQRTEQGDSAMYLCASSLGVVPTEAFFGQGTRLTVV.